These 4 T cell receptor beta chains share one sample of origin, sequenced in a study of T cells after yellow fever vaccination. Using its own MiXCR run on the 5' RACE reads, TCRdb lists one record per CDR3 protein. Of about 140,000 distinct CDR3 sequences listed, around 6.3% were seen once; the top ten hold under 0.8%. The starting material was CD4+ T cells sorted from PBMCs, obtained 10 days after the yellow fever booster vaccination. These receptors were collected from a man aged 30 to 45 who received the YFV17D yellow fever vaccine.

This clonotype has ten or more counts. The V call is TRBV19, the J call TRBJ2-7; weak D call: TRBD2 (5 bases). This CDR3 is 13 amino acids long. Per germline, CDR1 LNHDA and CDR2 SQIVND (reference sequence). The V end lost 4 bases, the J end lost 2 bases, and 9 bases lay between the germline ends. CDR3 coding DNA: TGTGCCAGTAGTACCCTACTAGCCTACGAGCAGTACTTC. This codes for CASSTLLAYEQYF.

This clonotype was detected many times. The gene calls are TRBV14 and TRBJ1-1; D might be TRBD1 (6 bases). Germline loops: CDR1 SGHDN, CDR2 FVKESK. Trimming took off 2 bases at V and 1 base at J, with 11 bases between the two ends. The CDR3 runs 15 residues. The CDR3 region is CASSQQGWGNTEAFF. The CDR3 DNA is TGTGCCAGCAGCCAACAGGGGTGGGGGAACACTGAAGCTTTCTTT.

This clonotype was observed a handful of times. A much larger clone sits a single nucleotide away, making a read error possible. The J gene is TRBJ2-7, the V gene TRBV12-3 or TRBV12-4, with 12 bases identical to TRBD1. V was clipped by 4 bases and J by 4 bases; unmatched bases: 5. The CDR3 spans 15 residues. CDR3 nucleotide sequence: TGTGCCAGCAGTTCCAGGGACAGGGGGCTTTACGAGCAGTACTTC. Translating it yields CASSSRDRGLYEQYF.

There are many counts of this clonotype. The rearrangement uses TRBV3-1 and TRBJ2-7; D unresolved. CDR1 and CDR2 (germline): LGHDT, YNNKEL (reference sequence). CDR3 length: 12 residues. Trimming pared 1 base from V and 12 bases from J, leaving 13 bases between. The CDR3 spells CASSQAGGVSYF. CDR3 coding DNA: TGTGCCAGCAGCCAAGCTGGTGGGGTTTCGTACTTC.